One sample yielded the 27 T cell receptor beta chains listed below, sequenced in a study of post-analysis software for immune sequencing data. Study-level results: Patients carried several TRBV segments more frequently than controls did, and TRBV5-6, TRBV5-1 and TRBV20-1 were among them.

What these receptors recognize is not known. cDNA libraries of TCR beta carried unique molecular identifiers. TCRdb independently ran MiXCR on the PCR reads; one entry per CDR3 protein. The table has about 540,000 distinct CDR3 sequences, about a third seen once. The sequencing sample was made of blood. Receptor source: a girl aged 2-17 years with multiple sclerosis.

This clonotype was picked up a small number of times. This chain uses TRBV20-1 with TRBJ2-1; TRBD2 aligns across 13 bases. CDR3 length: 15 residues. V lost 5 bases to trimming and J lost 10 bases; unmatched junction nucleotides: 11. Germline CDR1 reads DFQATT; CDR2 reads SNEGSKA (reference sequence). The CDR3 loop is CSAFSGTSGAVEQFF. For the CDR3, the DNA is TGCAGTGCTTTTTCTGGGACTAGCGGGGCGGTAGAGCAGTTCTTC.

The chain couples TRBV3-1 to TRBJ2-1; weak D call: TRBD1 (7 bases). The CDR3 length is 14 residues. V shed 3 bases and J shed 12 bases, with 18 bases lying between them. Germline V gene data show CDR1 as LGHDT and CDR2 as YNNKEL (reference sequence). For the CDR3, the DNA is TGTGCCAGCAGCCAGAAAATTCAGGGGGGACGGCAGTTCTTC. It yields the protein CASSQKIQGGRQFF.

This chain connects TRBV5-1 to TRBJ1-1; 9 positions agree with TRBD1. CDR3 length: 16 amino acids. With V trimmed by 0 bases and J by 3 bases, 6 bases remained unmatched. Germline-derived CDR1 and CDR2 are SGHRS and YFSETQ. The CDR3 sequence is CASSLGTGARDTEAFF. The CDR3 DNA reads TGCGCCAGCAGCTTGGGGACAGGGGCCCGGGACACTGAAGCTTTCTTT.

This chain links TRBV6-5 with TRBJ1-1, with no clear D. The CDR3 extends over 15 amino acids. With 6 bases removed from V and 4 bases from J, the gap between germline ends came to 18 bases. The germline V gene has CDR1 MNHEY and CDR2 SVGAGI. The CDR3 bases are TGTGCCAGCAGGTTACTGGGCCAGGACGGCACTGAAGCTTTCTTT. It encodes CASRLLGQDGTEAFF.

A remark on this clonotype: An end of the junction does not agree with germline; a read error may underlie this. The chain joins TRBV11-2 to TRBJ2-4, with TRBD1 matching 9 bases. This CDR3 region has 14 residues. The germline V gene encodes CDR1 SGHAT and CDR2 FQNNGV. CDR3 DNA: TGTACCAGCAGCTCCTTGGGACAGGGCAACATTCAGTACTTC. Encoded protein: CTSSSLGQGNIQYF.

The rearrangement uses TRBV6-5 and TRBJ2-3, with a tentative D call TRBD1 (5 bases). Trimming took off 8 bases at V and 1 base at J, with 13 bases between the two ends. The CDR3 spans 14 residues. Germline assignment: CDR1 MNHEY and CDR2 SVGAGI. CDR3 region: CASYRGPGTDTQYF. CDR3 sequence (DNA): TGTGCCAGCTATAGGGGCCCGGGCACAGATACGCAGTATTTT.

The V call is TRBV2, the J call TRBJ1-1; no definite D call. CDR1 is SNHLY and CDR2 is FYNNEI in the germline V gene. V shed 7 bases and J shed 0 bases, with 9 bases lying between them. CDR3 size: 13 residues. The CDR3: CASKTDMNTEAFF. The CDR3 nucleotides read TGTGCCAGCAAAACAGACATGAACACTGAAGCTTTCTTT.

Only a few counts were recorded for this clonotype. V and J are TRBV5-1 and TRBJ2-7; possible D gene TRBD2, 5 bases. This CDR3 contains 12 residues. Germline assignment: CDR1 SGHRS and CDR2 YFSETQ. V lost 4 bases to trimming and J lost 7 bases, with 12 bases between them. The CDR3 sequence: CASSPGLGEQYF. CDR3 bases: TGCGCCAGCAGCCCCGGACTCGGGGAGCAGTACTTC. The whole variable domain, remainder taken from reference TRBV5-1 and TRBJ2-7, is KAGVTQTPRYLIKTRGQQVTLSCSPISGHRSVSWYQQTPGQGLQFLFEYFSETQRNKGNFPGRFSGRQFSNSRSEMNVSTLELGDSALYLCASSPGLGEQYFGPGTRLTVT.

V and J are TRBV6-1 and TRBJ1-2; 8 positions agree with TRBD1. V was clipped by 6 bases and J by 10 bases; unmatched bases: 7. The CDR3 runs to 12 residues. Looked up from germline, CDR1 is MNHNS and CDR2 is SASEGT. The chain's CDR3 is CASSRTGLLYTF. DNA for the CDR3: TGTGCCAGCAGCCGGACAGGGCTGCTCTACACCTTC.

On this clonotype itself: This may come from a read error, since a much larger clone is one base off. The genes are TRBV29-1 and TRBJ2-5; D call uncertain. Germline-derived CDR1 and CDR2 are SQVTM and ANQGSEA. The CDR3 runs to 12 residues. CDR3 coding DNA: TGCAACGCCGACACCCTGCAAGAGACCCAGTACTTC. Translation gives CNADTLQETQYF.

The gene calls are TRBV3-1 and TRBJ1-5; possibly TRBD1 for D (6 bases). The CDR3 runs to 16 residues. V was clipped by 3 bases and J by 3 bases, with 15 bases between them. Germline V gene data show CDR1 as LGHDT and CDR2 as YNNKEL (reference sequence). CDR3 in DNA: TGTGCCAGCAGCCAGGGCGCAGGGGTGAACAATCAGCCCCAGCATTTT. Translated, it gives CASSQGAGVNNQPQHF.

This chain connects TRBV7-9 to TRBJ1-6; TRBD1 matches 7 bases. The CDR3 extends over 15 amino acids. Germline CDR1 and CDR2: SEHNR and FQNEAQ (reference sequence). The V gene end was trimmed by 5 bases and the J gene end by 9 bases; junction bases not matched to a gene: 10. Here the CDR3 DNA reads TGTGCCAGCAGCCAGACAGGGAAGGGGTCTTCACCCCTCCACTTT. It is translated as CASSQTGKGSSPLHF.

This clonotype was detected a few times. V gene TRBV5-1 combines with J gene TRBJ2-3; the D call may be TRBD1 or TRBD2 (6 bases each). Germline CDR1 reads SGHRS; CDR2 reads YFSETQ. The V end lost 6 bases, the J end lost 1 base, and 18 bases lay between the germline ends. The CDR3 covers 16 residues. The CDR3: CASTLGLGGGTDTQYF. DNA of the CDR3: TGCGCCAGCACCTTAGGCCTCGGGGGCGGCACAGATACGCAGTATTTT.

Ten or more counts support this clonotype. This chain links TRBV20-1 with TRBJ1-2; TRBD1 aligns across 8 bases. The germline V gene encodes CDR1 DFQATT and CDR2 SNEGSKA (reference sequence). V trimming: 5 bases; J trimming: 4 bases; junction bases outside the gene matches: 12. CDR3 length equals 15 residues. CDR3: CSASGIGTGFYGYTF. In nucleotides, the CDR3 is TGCAGTGCTTCGGGTATTGGGACAGGATTCTATGGCTACACCTTC.

This rearrangement joins TRBV4-2 to TRBJ2-2; 15 bases align to TRBD2. V shed 0 bases and J 2 bases; nucleotides not matched to a gene: 4. This CDR3 has 19 residues. Germline-derived CDR1 and CDR2 are LGHNA and YNFKEQ. The CDR3 DNA reads TGTGCCAGCAGCCAAGAGGGACTAGCGGGGGGAAAAAACACCGGGGAGCTGTTTTTT. Encoded protein: CASSQEGLAGGKNTGELFF.

V usage is TRBV24-1 and J usage is TRBJ2-5; 10 nucleotides agree with TRBD2. Germline loops: CDR1 KGHDR, CDR2 SFDVKD. The CDR3 totals 18 residues. V gave up 3 bases and J gave up 11 bases; unmatched junction bases: 20. CDR3 protein: CATSDNLAGALSYNEQYF. DNA of the CDR3: TGTGCCACCAGTGATAACCTAGCGGGGGCCCTCTCCTACAATGAGCAGTACTTC.

The rearrangement links TRBV7-6 to TRBJ1-2; 9 bases align to TRBD1. V shed 5 bases and J 5 bases; nucleotides not matched to a gene: 6. Germline V gene data show CDR1 as SGHVS and CDR2 as FNYEAQ. This CDR3 is 14 amino acids long. For the CDR3, the DNA is TGTGCCAGCAGCGCTGACAGGGGGAGGTATGGCTACACCTTC. This encodes CASSADRGRYGYTF.

The chain combines TRBV7-9 with TRBJ1-2; maybe TRBD1 (6 bases). Trimming stripped 7 bases from V and 0 bases from J, with 18 bases between. The CDR3 runs 16 residues. Germline V gives CDR1 SEHNR, CDR2 FQNEAQ (reference sequence). The chain's CDR3 is CASNHNPGQPNYGYTF. The CDR3 bases are TGTGCCAGCAACCACAACCCGGGACAACCTAACTATGGCTACACCTTC.

This clonotype was observed at least ten times. The chain joins TRBV7-2 to TRBJ2-7; D perhaps matches TRBD1 (6 bases). This CDR3 comprises 13 residues. Per germline, CDR1 SGHTA and CDR2 FQGNSA. V was shortened by 2 bases and J by 5 bases, with 10 bases between the two germline ends. CDR3 protein: CASSLRPGDEQYF. DNA for the CDR3: TGTGCCAGCAGCTTAAGGCCAGGGGACGAGCAGTACTTC.

The V gene is TRBV7-2, the J gene TRBJ2-1; no clear D gene. The CDR3 runs 16 residues. V lost 4 bases, J lost 8 bases, and 21 bases lay in between. The germline V gene encodes CDR1 SGHTA and CDR2 FQGNSA. CDR3 nucleotide sequence: TGTGCCAGCAGCTCCCACCGGGTGGGCCAACCCTATGAGCAGTTCTTC. Translating gives CASSSHRVGQPYEQFF.

J is TRBJ2-7 and V is TRBV12-3 or TRBV12-4; a weak D match, TRBD1 (5 bases). The assigned J gene may be wrong: the sequence end matches TRBJ2-5 better. This CDR3 has 15 amino acids. CDR3 residues: CASSPTGLVGETQYF. The CDR3 DNA reads TGTGCCAGCAGCCCTACAGGTTTGGTCGGAGAGACCCAGTACTTC.

This clonotype was seen more than once but under ten times. CDR3 DNA sequence: TGTGCCAGCAGGCTGGTAGGGGGGAAACCGAACACCGGGGAGCTGTTTTTT. Residues: CASRLVGGKPNTGELFF. The chain employs TRBV6-6 and TRBJ2-2; D could derive from TRBD1 or TRBD2 (6 bases each). The V end was cut by 6 bases, the J end by 0 bases, with 17 bases between. The length of the CDR3 is 17 residues. Germline CDR1 MNHNY, CDR2 SVGAGI (reference sequence).

This clonotype was counted at least ten times. The chain joins TRBV6-5 to TRBJ2-5, with 7 bases aligning to TRBD1. This CDR3 is 17 amino acids long. Germline CDR1 MNHEY, CDR2 SVGAGI. The V gene end was trimmed by 2 bases and the J gene end by 2 bases; junction bases not matched to a gene: 11. CDR3 amino acids: CASSYGPGQTVQETQYF. The CDR3 DNA reads as TGTGCCAGCAGTTACGGGCCGGGACAGACAGTACAAGAGACCCAGTACTTC.

The rearrangement links TRBV5-1 to TRBJ2-7, with D possibly being TRBD2 (6 bases). The CDR3 spans 14 residues. CDR1 is SGHRS, CDR2 YFSETQ, per germline. V was cut by 4 bases and J by 5 bases, with 16 bases left in between. As DNA, the CDR3 is TGCGCCAGCAGCCTCCGCGGGGATGTCCACGAGCAGTACTTC. Translating gives CASSLRGDVHEQYF.

This clonotype was seen once. The gene calls are TRBV7-6 and TRBJ2-4, with 12 bases identical to TRBD2. Germline V gene sequence: CDR1 SGHVS, CDR2 FNYEAQ. The CDR3 is 16 amino acids. Trimming cost V 1 base and J 13 bases; bases outside gene matches: 11. The CDR3 protein is CASSLGSSGGAQLQYF. The DNA of the CDR3 is TGTGCCAGCAGCTTAGGGTCTAGCGGGGGGGCTCAGCTGCAGTACTTC.

The V gene is TRBV10-3, the J gene TRBJ2-3; the D is unclear. Trimming stripped 10 bases from V and 2 bases from J, with 19 bases between. Looked up from germline, CDR1 is ENHRY and CDR2 is SYGVKD. There are 15 residues in the CDR3. The CDR3 here is CATMGQKANTDTQYF. The CDR3 region has the DNA TGTGCCACCATGGGCCAAAAAGCTAACACAGATACGCAGTATTTT.

This clonotype was recorded many times. The chain combines TRBV6-1 with TRBJ2-7, with TRBD2 identical over 9 bases. This CDR3 spans 14 amino acids. Trimming took 2 bases from V and 7 from J; bases not matched to a gene: 6. Germline V gene data show CDR1 as MNHNS and CDR2 as SASEGT. CDR3 DNA sequence: TGTGCCAGCAGTGAACTAGCGGGGCGGGGAGAGCAGTACTTC. It yields the protein CASSELAGRGEQYF.